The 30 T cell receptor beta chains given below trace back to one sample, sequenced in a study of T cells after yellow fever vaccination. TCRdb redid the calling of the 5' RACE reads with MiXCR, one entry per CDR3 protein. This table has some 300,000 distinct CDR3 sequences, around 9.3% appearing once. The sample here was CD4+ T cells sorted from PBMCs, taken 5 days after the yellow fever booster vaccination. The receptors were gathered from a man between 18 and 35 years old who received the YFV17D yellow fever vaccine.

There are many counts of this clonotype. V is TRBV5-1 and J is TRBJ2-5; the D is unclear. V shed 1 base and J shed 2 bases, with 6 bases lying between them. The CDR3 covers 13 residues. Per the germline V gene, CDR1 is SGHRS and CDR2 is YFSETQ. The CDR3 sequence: CASSLTIQETQYF. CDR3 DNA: TGCGCCAGCAGCTTGACTATACAAGAGACCCAGTACTTC. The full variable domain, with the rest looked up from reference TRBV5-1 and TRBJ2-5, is KAGVTQTPRYLIKTRGQQVTLSCSPISGHRSVSWYQQTPGQGLQFLFEYFSETQRNKGNFPGRFSGRQFSNSRSEMNVSTLELGDSALYLCASSLTIQETQYFGPGTRLLVL.

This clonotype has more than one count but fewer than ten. CDR3 coding DNA: TGTGCCAGCAGTTTAGAGGGGCGTAGCGGGGGGGCAGATACGCAGTATTTT. It is translated as CASSLEGRSGGADTQYF. The gene calls are TRBV27 and TRBJ2-3; TRBD2 matches 11 bases. Germline assignment: CDR1 MNHEY and CDR2 SMNVEV (reference sequence). This CDR3 comprises 17 residues. V was clipped by 2 bases and J by 4 bases; unmatched bases: 8.

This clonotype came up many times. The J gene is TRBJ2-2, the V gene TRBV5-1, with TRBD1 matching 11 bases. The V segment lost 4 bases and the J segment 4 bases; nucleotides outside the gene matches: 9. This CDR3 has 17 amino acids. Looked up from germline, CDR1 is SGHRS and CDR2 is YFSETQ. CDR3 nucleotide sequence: TGCGCCAGCAGCCCGAACTCGGGACAGGGGGGCACCGGGGAGCTGTTTTTT. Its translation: CASSPNSGQGGTGELFF.

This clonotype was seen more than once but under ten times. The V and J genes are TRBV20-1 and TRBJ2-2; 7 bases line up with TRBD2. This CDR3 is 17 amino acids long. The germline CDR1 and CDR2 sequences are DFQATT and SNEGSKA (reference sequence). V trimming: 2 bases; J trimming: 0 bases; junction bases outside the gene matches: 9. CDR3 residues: CSARKGLMVANTGELFF. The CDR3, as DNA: TGCAGTGCTAGAAAGGGACTAATGGTCGCGAACACCGGGGAGCTGTTTTTT.

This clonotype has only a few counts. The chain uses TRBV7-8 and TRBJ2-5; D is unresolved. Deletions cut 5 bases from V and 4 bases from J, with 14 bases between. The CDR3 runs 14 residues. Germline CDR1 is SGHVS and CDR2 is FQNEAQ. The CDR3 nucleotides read TGTGCCAGCAGCACACGACGCGAGAGAGAGACCCAGTACTTC. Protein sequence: CASSTRRERETQYF.

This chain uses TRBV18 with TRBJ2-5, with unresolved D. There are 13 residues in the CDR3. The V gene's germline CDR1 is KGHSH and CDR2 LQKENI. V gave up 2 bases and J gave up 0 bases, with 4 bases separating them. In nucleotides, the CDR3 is TGTGCCAGCTCACCAAACCACCAAGAGACCCAGTACTTC. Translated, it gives CASSPNHQETQYF.

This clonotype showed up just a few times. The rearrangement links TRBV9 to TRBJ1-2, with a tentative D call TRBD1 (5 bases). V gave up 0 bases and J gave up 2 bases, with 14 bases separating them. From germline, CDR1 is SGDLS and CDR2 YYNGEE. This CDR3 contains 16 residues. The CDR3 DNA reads TGTGCCAGCAGCGTAGGGGCCCCTCGGGGCAACTATGGCTACACCTTC. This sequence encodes CASSVGAPRGNYGYTF.

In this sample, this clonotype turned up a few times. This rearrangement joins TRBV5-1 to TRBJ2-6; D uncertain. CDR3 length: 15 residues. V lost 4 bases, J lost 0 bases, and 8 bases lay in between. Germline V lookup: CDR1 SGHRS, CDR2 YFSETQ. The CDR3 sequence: CASSPQSSGANVLTF. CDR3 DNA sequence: TGCGCCAGCAGCCCGCAGAGCTCTGGGGCCAACGTCCTGACTTTC.

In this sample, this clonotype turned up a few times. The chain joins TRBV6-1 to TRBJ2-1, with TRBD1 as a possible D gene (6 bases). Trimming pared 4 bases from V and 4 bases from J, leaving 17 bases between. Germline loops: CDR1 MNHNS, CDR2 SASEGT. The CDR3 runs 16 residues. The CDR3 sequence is CASSAVGQGWYNEQFF. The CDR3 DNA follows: TGTGCCAGCAGTGCGGTCGGGCAGGGGTGGTACAATGAGCAGTTCTTC.

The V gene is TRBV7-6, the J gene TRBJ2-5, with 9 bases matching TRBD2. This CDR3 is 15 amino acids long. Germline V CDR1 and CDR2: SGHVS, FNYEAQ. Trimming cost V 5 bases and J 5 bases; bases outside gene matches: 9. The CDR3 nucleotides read TGTGCCAGCAGCCCTGTAGCGGGGGAGGGGGAGACCCAGTACTTC. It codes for CASSPVAGEGETQYF.

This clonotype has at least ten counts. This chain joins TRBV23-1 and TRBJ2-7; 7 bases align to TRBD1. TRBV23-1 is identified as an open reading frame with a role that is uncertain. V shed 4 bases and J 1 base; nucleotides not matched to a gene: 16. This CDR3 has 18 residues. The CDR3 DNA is TGCGCCAGCAGTCTCCCGCCCCGACAGGGACGAATATCCTACGAGCAGTACGTC. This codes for CASSLPPRQGRISYEQYV.

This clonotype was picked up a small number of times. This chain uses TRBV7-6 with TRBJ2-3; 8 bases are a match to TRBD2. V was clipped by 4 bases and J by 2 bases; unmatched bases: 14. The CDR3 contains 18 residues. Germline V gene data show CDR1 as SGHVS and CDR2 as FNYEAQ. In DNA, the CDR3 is TGTGCCAGCAGCTACCTAGGGTTCGAGCGGGGGATCACAGATACGCAGTATTTT. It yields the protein CASSYLGFERGITDTQYF.

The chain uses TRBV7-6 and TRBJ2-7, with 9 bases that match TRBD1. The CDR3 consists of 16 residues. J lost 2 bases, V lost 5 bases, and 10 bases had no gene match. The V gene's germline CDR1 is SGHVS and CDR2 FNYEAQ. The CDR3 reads CASSPTRDRAPYEQYF. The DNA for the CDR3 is TGTGCCAGCAGCCCCACCCGGGACAGGGCCCCCTACGAGCAGTACTTC.

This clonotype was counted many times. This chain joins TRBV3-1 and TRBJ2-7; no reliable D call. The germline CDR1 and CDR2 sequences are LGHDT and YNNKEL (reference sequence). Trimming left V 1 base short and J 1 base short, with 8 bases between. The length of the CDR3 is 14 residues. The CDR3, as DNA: TGTGCCAGCAGCCAAGGTATAGGGTCCTACGAGCAGTACGTC. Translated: CASSQGIGSYEQYV.

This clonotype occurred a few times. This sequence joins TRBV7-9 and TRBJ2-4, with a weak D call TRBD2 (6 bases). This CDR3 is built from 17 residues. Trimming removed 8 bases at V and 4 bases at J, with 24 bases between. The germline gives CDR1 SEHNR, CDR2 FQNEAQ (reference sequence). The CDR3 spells CASGRGPPGLEKNIQYF. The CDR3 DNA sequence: TGTGCCAGCGGACGCGGGCCTCCGGGACTCGAGAAAAACATTCAGTACTTC.

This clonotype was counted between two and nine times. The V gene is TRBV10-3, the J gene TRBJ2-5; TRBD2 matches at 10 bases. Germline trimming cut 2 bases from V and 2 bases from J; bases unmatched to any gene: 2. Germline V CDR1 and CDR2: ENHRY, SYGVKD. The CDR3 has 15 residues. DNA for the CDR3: TGTGCCATCAGTGAGGCTAGCGGGGGACAAGAGACCCAGTACTTC. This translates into CAISEASGGQETQYF.

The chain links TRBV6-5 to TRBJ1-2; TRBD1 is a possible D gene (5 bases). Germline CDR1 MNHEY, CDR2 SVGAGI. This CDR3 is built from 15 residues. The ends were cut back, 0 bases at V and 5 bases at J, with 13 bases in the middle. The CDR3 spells CASSYSILGTYGYTF. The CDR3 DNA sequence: TGTGCCAGCAGTTACTCGATTCTAGGGACGTATGGCTACACCTTC.

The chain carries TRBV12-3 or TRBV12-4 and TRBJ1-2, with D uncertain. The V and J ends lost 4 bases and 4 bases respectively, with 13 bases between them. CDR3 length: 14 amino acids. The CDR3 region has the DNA TGTGCCAGCAGTTCGAGGGATCCCCGCTATGGCTACACCTTC. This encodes CASSSRDPRYGYTF.

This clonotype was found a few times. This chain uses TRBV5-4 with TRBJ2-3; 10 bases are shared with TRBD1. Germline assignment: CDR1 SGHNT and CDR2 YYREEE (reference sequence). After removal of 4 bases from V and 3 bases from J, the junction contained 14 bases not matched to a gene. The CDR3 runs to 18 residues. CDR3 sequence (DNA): TGTGCCAGCAGCCGGTTGTTGGGACAGGGGTCTTCGACAGATACGCAGTATTTT. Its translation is CASSRLLGQGSSTDTQYF.

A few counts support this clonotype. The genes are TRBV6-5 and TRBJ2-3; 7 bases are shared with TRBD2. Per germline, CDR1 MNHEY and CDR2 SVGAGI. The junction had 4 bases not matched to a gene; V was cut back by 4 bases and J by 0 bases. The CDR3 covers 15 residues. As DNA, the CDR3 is TGTGCCAGCAGTTCAGCGGGACTTAGCACAGATACGCAGTATTTT. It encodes CASSSAGLSTDTQYF.

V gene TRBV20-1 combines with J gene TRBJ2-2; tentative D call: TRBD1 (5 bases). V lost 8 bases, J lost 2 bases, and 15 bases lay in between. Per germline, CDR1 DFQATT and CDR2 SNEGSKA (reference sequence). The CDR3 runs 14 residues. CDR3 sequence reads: CSTLRQPNTGELFF. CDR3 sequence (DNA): TGCAGTACCCTTAGACAGCCTAACACCGGGGAGCTGTTTTTT.

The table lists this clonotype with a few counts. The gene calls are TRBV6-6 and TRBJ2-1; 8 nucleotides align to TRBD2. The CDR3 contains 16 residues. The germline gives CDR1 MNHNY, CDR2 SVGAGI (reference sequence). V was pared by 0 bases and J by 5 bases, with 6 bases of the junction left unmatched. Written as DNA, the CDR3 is TGTGCCAGCAGTTACTCGCGGGGGGCCTCTGACAATGAGCAGTTCTTC. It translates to CASSYSRGASDNEQFF.

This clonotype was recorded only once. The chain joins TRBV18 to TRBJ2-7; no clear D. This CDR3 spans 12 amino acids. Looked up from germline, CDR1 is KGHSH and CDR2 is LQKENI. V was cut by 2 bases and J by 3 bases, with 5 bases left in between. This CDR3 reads CASSPESYEQYF. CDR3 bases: TGTGCCAGCTCACCAGAGAGCTACGAGCAGTACTTC. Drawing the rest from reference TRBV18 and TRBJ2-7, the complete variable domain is NAGVMQNPRHLVRRRGQEARLRCSPMKGHSHVYWYRQLPEEGLKFMVYLQKENIIDESGMPKERFSAEFPKEGPSILRIQQVVRGDSAAYFCASSPESYEQYFGPGTRLTVT.

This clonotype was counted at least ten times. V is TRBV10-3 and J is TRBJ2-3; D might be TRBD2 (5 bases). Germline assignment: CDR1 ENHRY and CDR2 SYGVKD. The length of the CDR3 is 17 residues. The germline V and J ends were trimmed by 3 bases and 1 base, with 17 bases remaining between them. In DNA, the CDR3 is TGTGCCATCAGTGATCCGGGGTTTCCCTCGGGCACAGATACGCAGTATTTT. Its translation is CAISDPGFPSGTDTQYF.

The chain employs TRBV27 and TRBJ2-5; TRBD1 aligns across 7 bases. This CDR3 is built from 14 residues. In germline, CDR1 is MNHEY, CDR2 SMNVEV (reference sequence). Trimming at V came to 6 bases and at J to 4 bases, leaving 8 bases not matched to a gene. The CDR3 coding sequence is TGTGCCAGCAGCCTTCTAGGGGGCACAGAGACCCAGTACTTC. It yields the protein CASSLLGGTETQYF.

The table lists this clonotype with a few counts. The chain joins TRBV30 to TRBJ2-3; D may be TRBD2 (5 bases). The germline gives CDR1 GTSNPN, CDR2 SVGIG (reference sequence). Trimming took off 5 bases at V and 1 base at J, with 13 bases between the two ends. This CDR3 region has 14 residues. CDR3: CAWGLRVGTDTQYF. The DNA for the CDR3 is TGTGCCTGGGGACTCCGGGTCGGCACAGATACGCAGTATTTT.

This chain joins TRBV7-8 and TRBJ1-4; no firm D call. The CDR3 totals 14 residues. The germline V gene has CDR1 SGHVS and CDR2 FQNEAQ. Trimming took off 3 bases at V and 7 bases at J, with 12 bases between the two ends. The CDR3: CASSLAFGVEKLFF. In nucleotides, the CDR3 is TGTGCCAGCAGCTTGGCATTCGGGGTTGAAAAACTGTTTTTT.

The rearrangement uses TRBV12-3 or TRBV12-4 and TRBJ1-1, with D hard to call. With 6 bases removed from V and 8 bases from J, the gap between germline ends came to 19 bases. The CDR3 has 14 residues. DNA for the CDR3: TGTGCCAGCAGCCCGGGGAGGTGGACGGAGGAAGCTTTCTTT. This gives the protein CASSPGRWTEEAFF.

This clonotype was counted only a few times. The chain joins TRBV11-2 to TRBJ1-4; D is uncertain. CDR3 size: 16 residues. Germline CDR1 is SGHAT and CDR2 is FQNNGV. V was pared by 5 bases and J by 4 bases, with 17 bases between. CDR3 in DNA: TGTGCCAGCAGCCCCGGGGAGCTTCGCCGTAATGAAAAACTGTTTTTT. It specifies CASSPGELRRNEKLFF.

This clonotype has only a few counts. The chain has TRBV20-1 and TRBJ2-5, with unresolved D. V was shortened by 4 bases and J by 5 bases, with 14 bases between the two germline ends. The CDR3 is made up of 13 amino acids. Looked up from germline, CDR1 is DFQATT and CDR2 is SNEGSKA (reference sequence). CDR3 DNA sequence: TGCAGTGCTAATTTAAGGCTATCTGAGACCCAGTACTTC. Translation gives CSANLRLSETQYF.